The present T cell receptor beta chain was sequenced within a study of T cell changes during pregnancy in multiple sclerosis. The method was immunoSEQ multiplex PCR; TCRdb's version includes in-frame clones alone and lacks a portion of them. The table lists about 74,000 clones, over 85% of them singletons. CDR1 is SGHDN and CDR2 is FVKESK in the germline V gene. The CDR3 has 13 residues. V lost 1 base to trimming and J lost 2 bases, with 5 bases between them. This clonotype was obtained from a female donor in good health, enrolled as a control in a pregnancy study. The sequences come from peripheral blood, collected after pregnancy. The J gene is TRBJ1-2, the V gene TRBV14, with unresolved D. The CDR3 here is CASSQAQNYGYTF. CDR3 DNA sequence: TGTGCCAGCAGCCAAGCCCAGAACTATGGCTACACCTTC.